The 8 T cell receptor beta chains below were found in one sample sequenced in a study of neurological immune-mediated disorders. TCRdb independently ran MiXCR on the 5' RACE reads; one entry per CDR3 protein. The data show 84,000 or so distinct CDR3 sequences, 10% seen once. Sequences were obtained from PBMCs. The receptors stem from a man aged 35 to 55 in good health.

The rearrangement joins TRBV3-1 to TRBJ2-4; perhaps D is TRBD1 or TRBD2 (5 bases each). The germline gives CDR1 LGHDT, CDR2 YNNKEL (reference sequence). The CDR3 is 15 residues long. Trimming removed 0 bases from V and 0 bases from J, with 6 bases in between. CDR3 nucleotide sequence: TGTGCCAGCAGCCAAGAGGGGGTAGCCAAAAACATTCAGTACTTC. Amino acids: CASSQEGVAKNIQYF. Supplemented by reference TRBV3-1 and TRBJ2-4, the full variable domain reads DTAVSQTPKYLVTQMGNDKSIKCEQNLGHDTMYWYKQDSKKFLKIMFSYNNKELIINETVPNRFSPKSPDKAHLNLHINSLELGDSAVYFCASSQEGVAKNIQYFGAGTRLSVL.

J is TRBJ2-7 and V is TRBV28, with 9 bases fitting TRBD1. Losses at the gene ends were 3 bases for V and 4 bases for J; bases not matched to a gene: 7. This CDR3 spans 15 amino acids. Germline-derived CDR1 and CDR2 are MDHEN and SYDVKM. CDR3: CASSFGTGSRYEQYF. CDR3 DNA: TGTGCCAGCAGTTTTGGGACAGGGTCGCGATACGAGCAGTACTTC.

This clonotype was observed a single time. The junction and the germline gene differ at one end; a read error may be behind it. J is TRBJ2-1 and V is TRBV24-1; 10 nucleotides agree with TRBD1. The CDR3 consists of 15 residues. Germline V gives CDR1 KGHDR, CDR2 SFDVKD. CDR3 protein: CATSERQGASNEHFF. The CDR3 nucleotides read TGTGCCACCAGTGAGCGACAGGGGGCCTCCAATGAGCACTTCTTC.

This rearrangement joins TRBV7-8 to TRBJ2-7; tentative D call: TRBD1 (5 bases). In germline, CDR1 is SGHVS, CDR2 FQNEAQ. V shed 2 bases and J shed 5 bases, with 19 bases lying between them. The CDR3 is made up of 16 amino acids. The CDR3 loop is CASSLRTAGLGNEQYF. For the CDR3, the DNA is TGTGCCAGCAGCTTACGGACGGCAGGGTTGGGTAACGAGCAGTACTTC.

This clonotype occurred many times. This chain connects TRBV14 to TRBJ2-3; the D gene is possibly TRBD1 (6 bases). CDR3 length: 15 amino acids. V gave up 1 base and J gave up 3 bases, with 11 bases separating them. CDR1 is SGHDN and CDR2 is FVKESK in the germline V gene. CDR3 in DNA: TGTGCCAGCAGCCAAGGCAGGGGCGCGACAGATACGCAGTATTTT. Protein sequence: CASSQGRGATDTQYF.

This clonotype came up many times. V and J are TRBV14 and TRBJ2-1; 7 nucleotides agree with TRBD1. CDR3 size: 15 residues. Germline V gene lookup returns CDR1 SGHDN and CDR2 FVKESK. After removal of 1 base from V and 10 bases from J, the junction contained 10 bases not matched to a gene. The CDR3: CASSQAAILQGEQFF. CDR3 coding DNA: TGTGCCAGCAGCCAAGCGGCGATACTACAGGGGGAGCAGTTCTTC.

This clonotype was observed many times. This chain uses TRBV29-1 with TRBJ1-2, with a tentative D call TRBD1 (5 bases). Per the germline V gene, CDR1 is SQVTM and CDR2 is ANQGSEA. Trimming shortened V by 0 bases and J by 2 bases, and 13 bases separated the two germline ends. The CDR3 is made up of 15 amino acids. The CDR3 DNA follows: TGCAGCGTTGAAGATCCGCGATGGGGCAACTATGGCTACACCTTC. As protein: CSVEDPRWGNYGYTF.

This clonotype was detected ten times or more. The CDR3 is CAISEYNEQFF. The CDR3 DNA reads as TGTGCCATCTCGGAGTACAATGAGCAGTTCTTC. The chain links TRBV10-3 to TRBJ2-1, with no clear D. Germline V CDR1 and CDR2: ENHRY, SYGVKD. The CDR3 is made up of 11 amino acids. With 8 bases removed from V and 4 bases from J, the gap between germline ends came to 6 bases.